This T cell receptor (beta chain) was profiled in a study of blood T cells in healthy people across ages. The study's findings and limits: Naive T cell percentage by flow cytometry tracked strongly with beta diversity.

The second PCR ran about 6 to 11 cycles with a sample-barcoded 5' primer and J-beta primers. Researchers report that a template-switch adaptor with 12 random nucleotides tagged each cDNA molecule. Using its own MiXCR run on the 5' RACE reads, TCRdb lists one record per CDR3 protein. The data hold about 1 million distinct CDR3 sequences, with over 35% observed a single time. As to this clonotype: Antigen: not known.

Each individual donor underwent a draw of approximately 10 milliliters of peripheral blood. The CDR3 spans 17 residues. Germline V gives CDR1 SGHRS, CDR2 YFSETQ. The TCR sequence derives from a woman aged 55-69 years in good health. The rearrangement uses TRBV5-1 and TRBJ2-7, with D possibly being TRBD2 (6 bases). The last part of the DNA fits TRBJ2-5 better; the J call may be wrong. Material for sequencing was blood. The CDR3 spells CASSLSAGPGGQETQYF. CDR3 nucleotide sequence: TGCGCCAGCAGCTTGAGTGCGGGACCAGGCGGGCAGGAGACCCAGTACTTC.